The TCR beta chain under discussion was sequenced for a study of human T cells and chemical hapten exposure. TCRdb itself ran the RACE reads through MiXCR, one entry per CDR3 protein. Of around 67,000 distinct CDR3 sequences listed, around 7.9% are singletons. Trimming shortened V by 2 bases and J by 2 bases, and 12 bases separated the two germline ends. Germline lookup yields CDR1 SQVTM and CDR2 ANQGSEA. The CDR3 extends over 14 amino acids. Described time point: patch test 2, 6 weeks after DPC sensitization. Treatment described: therapeutic diphenylcyclopropenone sensitization with weekly scalp DPC.

Sequenced material: whole blood, taken in connection with sensitization to the hapten diphenylcyclopropenone (DPC). This sequence joins TRBV29-1 and TRBJ1-1; weak D call: TRBD1 (6 bases). The TCR sequence derives from a woman aged 50 to 60 with alopecia areata. Some clones in this sample may be carry-over from other donors' samples. Written as DNA, the CDR3 is TGCAGCGTTGAAAAGGGGGGCTCTAACACTGAAGCTTTCTTT. Translated, it gives CSVEKGGSNTEAFF.